This is a list of T cell receptor beta chains from one sample in a study of T cell responses to AZD1222 COVID-19 vaccine. Repertoires were generated with immunoSEQ multiplex PCR, while TCRdb's copy carries only in-frame clones and drops some. This table holds roughly 120,000 clones, about 90% found once. The input for sequencing was peripheral blood, taken on day 0 of AZD1222 vaccination. These receptors all stem from an adult in good health. Each CDR3 is given with its conserved first and last residue. The D gene is left open where the match is weak. Clone sizes are given selectively: once, few, many, or a class where the clone is expanded.

V gene	D gene	clone size	J gene	CDR3 DNA	CDR3 protein
TRBV4-1	NA	NA	TRBJ1-5	TGCGCCAGCAGCCAAGCTCTGGGGGTCTTAGAGCCCCAGCATTTT	CASSQALGVLEPQHF
TRBV11-1	NA	few	TRBJ1-1	TGTGCCAGCAGCTTAGAAGTATTTGGGAGGCGCACTGAAGCTTTCTTT	CASSLEVFGRRTEAFF
TRBV7-9	NA	NA	TRBJ1-6	TGTGCCAGCAGCTTCGGACCCACTTCGGCCCTCCACTTT	CASSFGPTSALHF
TRBV28	NA	NA	TRBJ2-1	TGTGCCAGCAGTTCCTTTGGCGAGGACAGTACTCACAATGAGCAGTTCTTC	CASSSFGEDSTHNEQFF
TRBV13	NA	NA	TRBJ2-1	TGTGCCAGCAGCTTAGGACAGGGATACAATGAGCAGTTCTTC	CASSLGQGYNEQFF
TRBV7-3	NA	NA	TRBJ2-3	TGTGCCAGCAGCCCCACCCCCGAAGATACGCAGTATTTT	CASSPTPEDTQYF
TRBV6-5	TRBD1	NA	TRBJ1-6	TGTGCCAGCAGTTACTCGGGACAGGGCGATAATTCACCCCTCCACTTT	CASSYSGQGDNSPLHF
TRBV6-5	NA	NA	TRBJ2-2	TGTGCCAGCAGTTACGGGGGGAACACCGGGGAGCTGTTTTTT	CASSYGGNTGELFF
TRBV6-5	NA	once	TRBJ1-1	TGTGCCAGCAGTTCCCAAGGGCAGGGGAACACTGAAGCTTTCTTT	CASSSQGQGNTEAFF
TRBV9	NA	NA	TRBJ2-1	TGTGCCAGCAGCGTTGGAACAGGGCCCTACAATGAGCAGTTCTTC	CASSVGTGPYNEQFF
TRBV7-2	TRBD1	NA	TRBJ2-5	TGTGCCAGCGCCCGGGACAGGGGAGTGACCCAGTACTTC	CASARDRGVTQYF
TRBV18	NA	NA	TRBJ1-1	TGTGCCAGCTCACCTTTCGAGGAGAGGAACACTGAAGCTTTCTTT	CASSPFEERNTEAFF
TRBV28	NA	NA	TRBJ2-3	TGTGCCAGCAGTTTGGGGAGCACAGATACGCAGTATTTT	CASSLGSTDTQYF
TRBV4-1	NA	NA	TRBJ1-2	TGCGCCAGCAGCCGGTTAGGAGACAGCTATGGCTACACCTTC	CASSRLGDSYGYTF
TRBV6-5	TRBD1	NA	TRBJ1-6	TGTGCCAGCAGCCCGGGACAGGGTTATTCACCCCTCCACTTT	CASSPGQGYSPLHF
TRBV2	NA	NA	TRBJ1-1	TGTGCCAGCAATCTCCGGGGGGGCATGAACACTGAAGCTTTCTTT	CASNLRGGMNTEAFF
TRBV29-1	NA	NA	TRBJ1-3	TGCAGCGTTGAGAGCCGGGACTCCTACTCTGGAAACACCATATATTTT	CSVESRDSYSGNTIYF
TRBV15	NA	once	TRBJ1-5	TGTGCCACCAGCAGAGATGGACAGAGCAATCAGCCCCAGCATTTT	CATSRDGQSNQPQHF
TRBV9	NA	NA	TRBJ1-1	TGTGCCAGCAGCGTTGGGGACGGACGTGAAGCTTTCTTT	CASSVGDGREAFF
TRBV7-3	NA	NA	TRBJ2-1	TGTGCCAGCAGCTTAACGTTCAGGGGCAATGAGCAGTTCTTC	CASSLTFRGNEQFF
TRBV28	NA	NA	TRBJ2-7	TGTGCCAGCAGTTACCTTTCAGGGGAAGAGCAGTACTTC	CASSYLSGEEQYF
TRBV6-5	NA	NA	TRBJ1-1	TGTGCCAGCACCAGGTCGGCGGGGGGAAGGGCTTTCTTT	CASTRSAGGRAFF
TRBV7-2	TRBD2	few	TRBJ2-7	TGTGCCAGCAGCTTACTAGCGGGCTCCTACGAGCAGTACTTC	CASSLLAGSYEQYF
TRBV3-1/TRBV3-2	NA	NA	TRBJ1-5	TGTGCCAGCAGCCAACGTGACGGGATCAATCAGCCCCAGCATTTT	CASSQRDGINQPQHF
TRBV20-1	NA	NA	TRBJ1-2	TGCAGTGCTAGCGGCGATGGCTACACCTTC	CSASGDGYTF
TRBV7-3	TRBD2	NA	TRBJ2-1	TGTGCCAGCAGCTTAACCCCCCAGCGGGAGGGTCCGTACAATGAGCAGTTCTTC	CASSLTPQREGPYNEQFF
TRBV12-3/TRBV12-4	NA	NA	TRBJ1-4	TGTGCCAGCAGTTTAGCGAACAGGGTGATGTTTTTT	CASSLANRVMFF
TRBV7-6	TRBD2	NA	TRBJ2-1	TGTGCCAGCAGCTCCACTAGCGGGAGGAACAATGAGCAGTTCTTC	CASSSTSGRNNEQFF